One and the same sample provided the 17 T cell receptor beta chains below, sequenced in a study of early T cells in non-severe SARS-CoV-2 infection. TCRdb re-derived calls from the 5' RACE reads in MiXCR, one entry per CDR3 protein. The sample yields some 38,000 distinct CDR3 sequences, around 5.8% seen once. The material was whole blood, obtained at baseline. The source of these receptors is an adult who was a healthcare worker with PCR-confirmed SARS-CoV-2 infection or an uninfected control (not recorded which).

This clonotype was counted many times. The J gene is TRBJ2-4, the V gene TRBV12-3 or TRBV12-4; TRBD2 might be the D (5 bases). The V and J ends lost 3 bases and 7 bases respectively, with 13 bases between them. The CDR3 contains 14 residues. The CDR3, as DNA: TGTGCCAGCAGTTTCCCCCCGGACTCGAACATTCAGTACTTC. Protein product: CASSFPPDSNIQYF.

This clonotype was seen at least ten times. CDR3 bases: TGTGCCAGCAGTAGGGCCTCTAACTATGGCTACACCTTC. This translates into CASSRASNYGYTF. The genes are TRBV25-1 and TRBJ1-2; D is undetermined. Deletions cut 5 bases from V and 0 bases from J, with 7 bases between. CDR3 length: 13 amino acids. Germline V lookup: CDR1 MGHDK, CDR2 SYGVNS.

In its sample, this clonotype was seen many times. The junction shows a germline mismatch at one end, possibly a read error. The chain is built from TRBV7-7 and TRBJ1-1; D unresolved. CDR1 SSHAT and CDR2 FNYEAQ come from the germline V gene (reference sequence). The CDR3 covers 13 residues. The CDR3 loop reads CASSFSSNTEAFF. CDR3 coding DNA: TGTGCTAGCAGCTTTTCGAGTAACACTGAAGCTTTCTTT.

There are many counts of this clonotype. V gene TRBV6-5 combines with J gene TRBJ2-4; 8 bases are shared with TRBD1. This CDR3 is built from 15 residues. V gave up 5 bases and J gave up 2 bases; unmatched junction bases: 5. From germline, CDR1 is MNHEY and CDR2 SVGAGI. The chain's CDR3 is CASSHTGGPKNIQYF. CDR3 coding DNA: TGTGCCAGCAGTCACACAGGGGGGCCCAAAAACATTCAGTACTTC.

This clonotype was found many times. The chain links TRBV3-1 to TRBJ1-2; 7 positions agree with TRBD1. The CDR3 loop spans 14 amino acids. V lost 5 bases, J lost 4 bases, and 7 bases stayed unmatched. Germline CDR1 reads LGHDT; CDR2 reads YNNKEL (reference sequence). CDR3 nucleotide sequence: TGTGCCAGCAGCGTGAACAGGGGACCCTATGGCTACACCTTC. Amino acid sequence: CASSVNRGPYGYTF.

This clonotype was seen repeatedly, ten times or more. The DNA for the CDR3 is TGCGCCAGCACCTTTGGATCGAACTATGGCTACACCTTC. The encoded protein is CASTFGSNYGYTF. V usage is TRBV5-1 and J usage is TRBJ1-2; no clear D. From germline, CDR1 is SGHRS and CDR2 YFSETQ. V dropped 6 bases and J dropped 2 bases, with 11 bases sitting between them. The CDR3 is 13 amino acids.

The sample holds many counts of this clonotype. This chain connects TRBV11-2 to TRBJ2-1, with TRBD1 identical over 9 bases. Trimming cost V 5 bases and J 4 bases; bases outside gene matches: 9. CDR3 length: 16 amino acids. Per the germline V gene, CDR1 is SGHAT and CDR2 is FQNNGV. Here the CDR3 DNA reads TGTGCCAGCAGCCACGTGCGGGACAGGGTATACAATGAGCAGTTCTTC. Amino acid sequence: CASSHVRDRVYNEQFF.

The V call is TRBV24-1, the J call TRBJ2-1; D not certain. From germline, CDR1 is KGHDR and CDR2 SFDVKD. Trimming shortened V by 0 bases and J by 1 base, and 6 bases separated the two germline ends. This CDR3 region has 15 residues. CDR3 DNA: TGTGCCACCAGTGATTTGAGGAGTTCCTACAATGAGCAGTTCTTC. Protein sequence: CATSDLRSSYNEQFF.

This clonotype occurred many times. This chain uses TRBV29-1 with TRBJ2-5; D remains ambiguous. Germline V lookup: CDR1 SQVTM, CDR2 ANQGSEA. V was shortened by 2 bases and J by 5 bases, with 9 bases between the two germline ends. The CDR3 covers 12 residues. The DNA for the CDR3 is TGCAGCGTTGAACGTCTGGGGGAGACCCAGTACTTC. This translates into CSVERLGETQYF.

This clonotype showed up many times. V is TRBV20-1 and J is TRBJ2-5; TRBD2 matches 8 bases. Trimming took 6 bases from V and 4 from J; bases not matched to a gene: 10. CDR3 size: 14 residues. Germline CDR1 is DFQATT and CDR2 is SNEGSKA (reference sequence). The CDR3 loop reads CSAEGLAARETQYF. CDR3 DNA: TGCAGTGCGGAAGGACTAGCCGCCCGAGAGACCCAGTACTTC.

This clonotype has a count of ten or more. The genes are TRBV10-3 and TRBJ1-1; possible D gene TRBD1, 5 bases. The CDR3 contains 14 residues. Trimming left V 2 bases short and J 5 bases short, with 12 bases between. In germline, CDR1 is ENHRY, CDR2 SYGVKD. CDR3 amino acids: CAISEALEGTEAFF. The DNA for the CDR3 is TGTGCCATCAGTGAGGCATTGGAGGGGACTGAAGCTTTCTTT.

This clonotype appeared many times. The chain uses TRBV12-3 or TRBV12-4 and TRBJ2-3; D unresolved. V gave up 5 bases and J gave up 3 bases, with 6 bases separating them. This CDR3 is built from 12 residues. The chain's CDR3 is CASSELTDTQYF. The DNA for the CDR3 is TGTGCCAGCAGTGAATTGACAGATACGCAGTATTTT.

V and J are TRBV28 and TRBJ2-7; 12 bases agree with TRBD1. J gave up 6 bases and V 4 bases, and 4 bases lay outside the gene matches. The CDR3 runs 14 residues. From germline, CDR1 is MDHEN and CDR2 SYDVKM. DNA for the CDR3: TGTGCCAGCAGTTCTGGGACAGGGGGCCTCGAGCAGTACTTC. This sequence encodes CASSSGTGGLEQYF. Supplemented by reference TRBV28 and TRBJ2-7, the full variable domain reads DVKVTQSSRYLVKRTGEKVFLECVQDMDHENMFWYRQDPGLGLRLIYFSYDVKMKEKGDIPEGYSVSREKKERFSLILESASTNQTSMYLCASSSGTGGLEQYFGPGTRLTVT.

Ten or more counts support this clonotype. Written as DNA, the CDR3 is TGTGCCATTAACGAGGGGTATGGCTACACCTTC. It is translated as CAINEGYGYTF. The chain combines TRBV7-9 with TRBJ1-2; a possible D gene is TRBD1 (5 bases). The germline V gene encodes CDR1 SEHNR and CDR2 FQNEAQ (reference sequence). V was trimmed by 10 bases and J by 5 bases, leaving 11 bases between them. The CDR3 covers 11 residues.

This clonotype was counted many times. The chain uses TRBV7-2 and TRBJ1-5, with a weak D call TRBD1 (5 bases). Between the trimmed V and J ends, which lost 0 bases and 4 bases, there was a span of 10 bases. Germline values: CDR1 SGHTA, CDR2 FQGNSA. The CDR3 loop spans 15 amino acids. The CDR3 loop is CASSLAGTGNQPQHF. CDR3 nucleotides: TGTGCCAGCAGCTTAGCTGGGACGGGAAATCAGCCCCAGCATTTT.

Ten or more counts support this clonotype. The V and J genes are TRBV11-3 and TRBJ2-1, with a weak D call TRBD1 (5 bases). The CDR3 totals 14 residues. In germline, CDR1 is SGHNT, CDR2 YENEEA. Deletions cut 2 bases from V and 2 bases from J, with 7 bases between. CDR3 region: CASSLSGTYNEQFF. DNA of the CDR3: TGTGCCAGCAGCTTATCAGGGACCTACAATGAGCAGTTCTTC.

In this sample, this clonotype turned up many times. The junction departs from the called germline gene at one end, perhaps through a read error. The J gene is TRBJ1-6, the V gene TRBV12-5, with D possibly being TRBD1 (5 bases). This CDR3 region has 11 residues. Per germline, CDR1 LGHNT and CDR2 FRNRAP. In DNA form, the CDR3 reads TGTGCTAGTGGTTTGGAGGGGCCCTTTGACTTT. It yields the protein CASGLEGPFDF.